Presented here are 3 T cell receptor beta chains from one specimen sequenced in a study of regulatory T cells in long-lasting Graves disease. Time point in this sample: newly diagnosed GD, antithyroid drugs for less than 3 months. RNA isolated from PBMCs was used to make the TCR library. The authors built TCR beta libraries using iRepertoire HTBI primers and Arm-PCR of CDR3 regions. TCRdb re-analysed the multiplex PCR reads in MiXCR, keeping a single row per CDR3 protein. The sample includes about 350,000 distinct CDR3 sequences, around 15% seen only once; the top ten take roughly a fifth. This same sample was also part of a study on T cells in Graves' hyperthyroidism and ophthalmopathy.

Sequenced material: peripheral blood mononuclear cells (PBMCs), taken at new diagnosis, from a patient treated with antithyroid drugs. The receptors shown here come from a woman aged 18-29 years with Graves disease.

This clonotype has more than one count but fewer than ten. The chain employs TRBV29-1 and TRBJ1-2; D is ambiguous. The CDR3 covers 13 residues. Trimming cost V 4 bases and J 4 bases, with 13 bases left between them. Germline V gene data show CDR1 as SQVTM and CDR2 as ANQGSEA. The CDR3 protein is CSVGSSNTYGYTF. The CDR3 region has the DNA TGCAGCGTTGGGAGTAGTAATACCTATGGCTACACCTTC.

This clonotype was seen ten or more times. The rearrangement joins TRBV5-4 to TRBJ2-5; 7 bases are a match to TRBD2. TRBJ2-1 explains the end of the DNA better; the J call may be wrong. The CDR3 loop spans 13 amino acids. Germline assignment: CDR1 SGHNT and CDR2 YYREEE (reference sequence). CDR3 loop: CASTPAGDNEQFF. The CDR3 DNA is TGTGCCAGCACCCCCGCGGGAGACAATGAGCAGTTCTTC.

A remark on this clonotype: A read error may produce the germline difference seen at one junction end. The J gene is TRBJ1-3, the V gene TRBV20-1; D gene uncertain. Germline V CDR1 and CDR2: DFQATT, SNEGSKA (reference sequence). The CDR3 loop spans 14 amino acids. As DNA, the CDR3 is TGCAGTGCTAGAGATCTAGCGTCTGGAAACACCATACATTTT. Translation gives CSARDLASGNTIHF.